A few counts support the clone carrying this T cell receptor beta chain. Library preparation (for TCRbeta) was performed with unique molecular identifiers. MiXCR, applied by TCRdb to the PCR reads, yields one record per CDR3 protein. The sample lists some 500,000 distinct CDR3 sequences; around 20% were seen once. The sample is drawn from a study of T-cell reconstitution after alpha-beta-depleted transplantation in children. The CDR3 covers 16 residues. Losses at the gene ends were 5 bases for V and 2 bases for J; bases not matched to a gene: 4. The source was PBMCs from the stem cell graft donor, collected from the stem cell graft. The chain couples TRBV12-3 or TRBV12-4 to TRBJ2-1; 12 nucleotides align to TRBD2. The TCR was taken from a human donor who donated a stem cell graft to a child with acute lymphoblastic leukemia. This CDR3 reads CASSPSGRVAYNEQFF. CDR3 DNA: TGTGCCAGCAGTCCTAGCGGGAGGGTCGCCTACAATGAGCAGTTCTTC.